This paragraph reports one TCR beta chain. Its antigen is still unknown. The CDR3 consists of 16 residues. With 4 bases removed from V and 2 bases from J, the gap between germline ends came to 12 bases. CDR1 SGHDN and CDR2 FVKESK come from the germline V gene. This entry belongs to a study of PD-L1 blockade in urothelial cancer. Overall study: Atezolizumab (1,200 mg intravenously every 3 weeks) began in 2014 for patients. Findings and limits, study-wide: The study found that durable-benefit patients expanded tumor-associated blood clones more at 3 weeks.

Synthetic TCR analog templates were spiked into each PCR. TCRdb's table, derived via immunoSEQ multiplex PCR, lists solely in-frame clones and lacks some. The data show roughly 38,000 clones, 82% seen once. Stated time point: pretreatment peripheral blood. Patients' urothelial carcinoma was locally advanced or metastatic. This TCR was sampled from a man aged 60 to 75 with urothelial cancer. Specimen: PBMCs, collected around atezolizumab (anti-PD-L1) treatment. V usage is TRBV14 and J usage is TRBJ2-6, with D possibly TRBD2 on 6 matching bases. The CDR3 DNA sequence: TGTGCCAGCAGCCCTCGGAGGGTCCCTGGGGCCAACGTCCTGACTTTC. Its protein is CASSPRRVPGANVLTF.